A selection of T cell receptor beta chains follows, all from one sample in a study of identical twins. A single record per CDR3 protein comes from TCRdb applying MiXCR to the 5' RACE reads. Of hundreds of thousands of distinct CDR3 sequences detected, 21% appear once; the ten largest clones hold approximately 4.5%. This sample also appeared in a second study, on T cells expressing NK-cell markers.

Sequencing was performed on PBMCs. Every receptor here comes from a woman between 18 and 29 years old in good health. The CDR3 runs from the conserved cysteine through the conserved F or W. Each record gives: J gene, clone size, D gene, V gene, CDR3 DNA, CDR3 protein. A D gene is named only where the DNA matches it firmly. Some rows have no size entry. The others give once, few or many, or a class for an expanded clone.

TRBJ2-4	-	-	TRBV6-1	TGTGCCAGCAGTGACCGGGACCCCCAGAGAAGAGGCATTCAGTACTTC	CASSDRDPQRRGIQYF
TRBJ2-1	few	TRBD2	TRBV10-3	TGTGCCTTAGCACCGGGACTAGCCCCCGGTGAGCAGTTCTTC	CALAPGLAPGEQFF
TRBJ2-1	few	-	TRBV29-1	TGCAGCGTTGAAGATGGGGGGGGCTTACAGTTCTTC	CSVEDGGGLQFF
TRBJ2-7	few	TRBD1	TRBV6-1	TGTGCCAGCAGGGGACAGGGGGACGAGCAGTACTTC	CASRGQGDEQYF
TRBJ2-1	-	-	TRBV5-1	TGCGCCAGCAGCTCCTCGGGACAAGCCTACAATGAGCAGTTCTTC	CASSSSGQAYNEQFF
TRBJ2-7	-	TRBD1	TRBV30	TGTGCCTGCCGCAAAGGGACAGGGGAGCAGTACTTC	CACRKGTGEQYF
TRBJ1-6	-	-	TRBV5-1	TGCGCCAGCAGGATAGAGGGGGACTCACCCCTCCACTTT	CASRIEGDSPLHF
TRBJ2-1	-	-	TRBV20-1	TGCAGTGCTAGGTCCAACCGGAGGTACAATGAGCAGTTCTTC	CSARSNRRYNEQFF
TRBJ2-5	few	-	TRBV5-1	TGCGCCAGCAGCTTGGGGACACTGTTGGGTTCGGAGACCCAGTACTTC	CASSLGTLLGSETQYF
TRBJ1-1	few	-	TRBV20-1	TGCAGTGCTGGAACAGGAAACTATGCTGAAGCTTTCTTT	CSAGTGNYAEAFF